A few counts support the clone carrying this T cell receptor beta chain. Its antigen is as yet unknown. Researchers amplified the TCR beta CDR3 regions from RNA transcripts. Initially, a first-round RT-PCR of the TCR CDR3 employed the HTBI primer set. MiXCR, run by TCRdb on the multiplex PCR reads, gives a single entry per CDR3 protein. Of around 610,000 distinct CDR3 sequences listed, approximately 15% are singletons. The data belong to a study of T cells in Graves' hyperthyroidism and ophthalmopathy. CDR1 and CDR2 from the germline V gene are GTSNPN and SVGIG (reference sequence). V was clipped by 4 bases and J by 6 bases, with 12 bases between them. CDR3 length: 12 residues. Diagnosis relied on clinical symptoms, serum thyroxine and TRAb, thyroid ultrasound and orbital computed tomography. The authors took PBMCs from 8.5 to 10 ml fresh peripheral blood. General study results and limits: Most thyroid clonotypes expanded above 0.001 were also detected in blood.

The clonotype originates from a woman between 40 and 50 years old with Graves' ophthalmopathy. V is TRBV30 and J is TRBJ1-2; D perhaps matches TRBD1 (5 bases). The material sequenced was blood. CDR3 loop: CAWTQVGDGYTF. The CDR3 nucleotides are TGTGCCTGGACACAGGTCGGAGATGGCTACACCTTC.